This TCR beta chain is from a study of blood T cell repertoires in COVID-19. Study-wide background: Donors in the United States, Italy and Spain gave samples during acute or convalescent COVID-19. T cells, B-cell-depleted T cells, or PBMCs provided the cDNA or gDNA that served as material.

From germline, CDR1 is KGHSH and CDR2 LQKENI. The CDR3 is 17 residues long. The V segment lost 3 bases and the J segment 0 bases; nucleotides outside the gene matches: 9. In the original processing: Reference gene primer amplification yielded estimated nucleated cell counts. Data came from immunoSEQ multiplex PCR; TCRdb stores just in-frame clones and leaves some out. V and J calls and clone size follow that table, whereas D and trimming were derived from the DNA. The profile shows around 200,000 clones, around four fifths of them singletons. The sequence derives from a middle-aged man with active or convalescent COVID-19. The sequencing input was peripheral blood. J is TRBJ2-5 and V is TRBV18, with 8 bases matching TRBD1. CDR3 in DNA: TGTGCCAGCTCACCTACCTACAGGGGGTCGTACCAAGAGACCCAGTACTTC. Protein: CASSPTYRGSYQETQYF.